Described below is a single T cell receptor (beta chain) sequence and its context. Its antigen is unknown. One end of the junction does not line up with germline, which may come from a read error. This specimen comes from a study of CD8+ T cells in alopecia areata. Study-level background: Treated patients were given 5 to 10 mg oral tofacitinib twice daily.

Treatment given: oral pan-JAK inhibitor, 5-10 mg twice daily. Sequencing used cDNA as its template, made by extracting RNA and reverse transcribing it. The repertoire was sequenced with immunoSEQ multiplex PCR; TCRdb's copy has only in-frame clones and lacks some. The sample yields roughly 120,000 clones, roughly 55% seen once. The CDR3 consists of 12 residues. Germline V gives CDR1 SEHNR, CDR2 FQNEAQ (reference sequence). General observations from the study: Clonality in the scalp and expanded CD8+ clones ranked among the top 100 were significantly decreased by tofacitinib. Having just one nonresponder leaves the connection between baseline CD8+ expansion and response unresolved. While tofacitinib was given, many expanded lesional clones persisted in scalp and blood.

The material sequenced was CD8+ T cells sorted from blood, taken at week 24, from a patient treated with tofacitinib. The rearrangement links TRBV7-9 to TRBJ2-6; D remains ambiguous. The source of this sequence is a human donor with alopecia areata. The CDR3 region has the DNA TGTGCCAGCAGCTTATCTTCCTACGTCCTGACTTTT. Translation gives CASSLSSYVLTF.